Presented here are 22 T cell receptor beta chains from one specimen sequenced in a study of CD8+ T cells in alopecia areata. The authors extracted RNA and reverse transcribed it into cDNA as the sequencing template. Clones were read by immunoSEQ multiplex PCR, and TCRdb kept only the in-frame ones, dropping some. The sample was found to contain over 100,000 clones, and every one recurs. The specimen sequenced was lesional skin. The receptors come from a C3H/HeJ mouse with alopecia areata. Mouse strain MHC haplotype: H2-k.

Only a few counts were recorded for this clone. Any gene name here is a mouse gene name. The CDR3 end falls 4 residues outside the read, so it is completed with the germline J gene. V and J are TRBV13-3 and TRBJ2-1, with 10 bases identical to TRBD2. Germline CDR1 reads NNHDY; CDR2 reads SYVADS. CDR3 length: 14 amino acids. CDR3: CASSGHWGGAEQFF. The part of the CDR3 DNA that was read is TGTGCCAGCAGTGGCCACTGGGGGGGAGCT.

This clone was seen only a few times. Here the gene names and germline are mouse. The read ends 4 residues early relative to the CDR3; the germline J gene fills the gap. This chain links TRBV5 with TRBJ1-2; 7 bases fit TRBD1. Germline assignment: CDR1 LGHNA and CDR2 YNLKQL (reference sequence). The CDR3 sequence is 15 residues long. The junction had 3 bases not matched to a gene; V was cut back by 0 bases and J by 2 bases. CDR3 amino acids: CASSQDIRGNSDYTF. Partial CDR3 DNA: TGTGCCAGCAGCCAAGATATCAGGGGGAACTCC.

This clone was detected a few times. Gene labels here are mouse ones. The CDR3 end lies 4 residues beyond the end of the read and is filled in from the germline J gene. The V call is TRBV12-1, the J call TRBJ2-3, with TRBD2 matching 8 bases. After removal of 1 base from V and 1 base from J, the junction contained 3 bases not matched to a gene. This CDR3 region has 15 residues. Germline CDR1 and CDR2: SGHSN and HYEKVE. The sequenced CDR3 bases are TGTGCCAGCTCTCTGGGGGGGCGCGGTGCAGAA. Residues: CASSLGGRGAE. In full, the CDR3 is CASSLGGRGAETLYF. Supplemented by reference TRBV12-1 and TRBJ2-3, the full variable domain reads DSGVVQSPRHIIKEKGGRSVLTCIPISGHSNVVWYQQTLGKELKFLIQHYEKVERDKGFLPSRFSVQQFDDYHSEMNMSALELEDSAMYFCASSLGGRGAETLYFGSGTRLTVL.

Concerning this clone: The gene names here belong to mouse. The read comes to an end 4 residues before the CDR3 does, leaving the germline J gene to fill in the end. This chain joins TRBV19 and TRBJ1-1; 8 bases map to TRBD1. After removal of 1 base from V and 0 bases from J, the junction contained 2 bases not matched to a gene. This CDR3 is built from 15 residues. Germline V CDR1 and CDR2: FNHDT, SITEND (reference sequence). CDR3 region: CASSITGQANTEVFF. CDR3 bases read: TGTGCCAGCAGTATAACGGGACAGGCAAACACA.

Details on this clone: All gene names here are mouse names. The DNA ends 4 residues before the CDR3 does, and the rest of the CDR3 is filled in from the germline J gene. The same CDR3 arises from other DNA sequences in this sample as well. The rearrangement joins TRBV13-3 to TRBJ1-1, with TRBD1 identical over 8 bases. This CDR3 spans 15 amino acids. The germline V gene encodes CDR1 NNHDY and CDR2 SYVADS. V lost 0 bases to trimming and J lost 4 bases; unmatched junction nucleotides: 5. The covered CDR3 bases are TGTGCCAGCAGTGATGAGGGGACAGGCGGCACA. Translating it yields CASSDEGTGGT. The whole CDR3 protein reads CASSDEGTGGTEVFF.

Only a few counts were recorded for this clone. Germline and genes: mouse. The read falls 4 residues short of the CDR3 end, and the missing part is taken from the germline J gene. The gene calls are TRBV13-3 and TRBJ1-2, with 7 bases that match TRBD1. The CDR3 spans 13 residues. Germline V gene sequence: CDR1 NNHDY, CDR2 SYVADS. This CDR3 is CASSDQGGRDYTF. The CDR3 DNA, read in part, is TGTGCCAGCAGTGATCAGGGGGGGCGC.

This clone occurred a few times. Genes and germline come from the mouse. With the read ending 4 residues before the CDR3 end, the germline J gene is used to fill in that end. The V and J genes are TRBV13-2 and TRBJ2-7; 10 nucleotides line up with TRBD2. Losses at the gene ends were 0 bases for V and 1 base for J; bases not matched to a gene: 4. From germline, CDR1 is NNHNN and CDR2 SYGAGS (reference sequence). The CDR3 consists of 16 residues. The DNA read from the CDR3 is TGTGCCAGCGGTGATGCTCGGACTGGGGGTTCCTAT. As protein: CASGDARTGGSY. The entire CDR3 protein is CASGDARTGGSYEQYF.

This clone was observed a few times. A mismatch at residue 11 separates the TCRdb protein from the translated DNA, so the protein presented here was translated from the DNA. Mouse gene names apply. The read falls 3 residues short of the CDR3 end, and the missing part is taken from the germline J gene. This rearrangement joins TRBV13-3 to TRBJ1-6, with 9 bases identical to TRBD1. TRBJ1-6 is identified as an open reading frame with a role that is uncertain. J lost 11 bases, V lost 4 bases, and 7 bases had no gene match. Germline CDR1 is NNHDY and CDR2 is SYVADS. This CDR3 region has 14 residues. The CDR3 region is CASSSTGGGPPLYF. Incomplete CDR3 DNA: TGTGCCAGCAGTTCTACAGGGGGCGGTCCGCCC.

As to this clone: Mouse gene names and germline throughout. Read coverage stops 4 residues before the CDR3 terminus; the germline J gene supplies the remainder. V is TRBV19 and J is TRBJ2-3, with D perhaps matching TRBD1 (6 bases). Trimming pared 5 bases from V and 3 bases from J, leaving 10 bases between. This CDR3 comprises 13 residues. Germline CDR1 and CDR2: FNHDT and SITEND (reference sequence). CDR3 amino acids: CASSAGTAETLYF. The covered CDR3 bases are TGTGCCAGCAGCGCCGGGACAGCAGAA.

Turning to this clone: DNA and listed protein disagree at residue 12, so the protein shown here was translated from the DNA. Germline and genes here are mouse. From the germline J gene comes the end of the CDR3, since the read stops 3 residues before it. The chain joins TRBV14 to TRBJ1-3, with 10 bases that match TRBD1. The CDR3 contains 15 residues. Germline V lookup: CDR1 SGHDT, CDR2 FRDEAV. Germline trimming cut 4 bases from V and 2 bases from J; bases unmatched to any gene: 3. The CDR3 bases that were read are TGTGCCAGCAGTCCCGGGACAGGGGCTGGAAATACG. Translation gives CASSPGTGAGNT. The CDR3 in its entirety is CASSPGTGAGNTLYF.

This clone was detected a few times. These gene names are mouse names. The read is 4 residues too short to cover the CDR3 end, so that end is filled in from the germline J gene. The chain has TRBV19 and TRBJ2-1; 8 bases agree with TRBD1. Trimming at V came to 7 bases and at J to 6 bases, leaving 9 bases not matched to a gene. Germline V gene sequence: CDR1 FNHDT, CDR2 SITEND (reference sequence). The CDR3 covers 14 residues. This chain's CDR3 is CASGSRGLAAEQFF. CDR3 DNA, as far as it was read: TGTGCCAGCGGTAGCAGGGGGCTTGCTGCT.

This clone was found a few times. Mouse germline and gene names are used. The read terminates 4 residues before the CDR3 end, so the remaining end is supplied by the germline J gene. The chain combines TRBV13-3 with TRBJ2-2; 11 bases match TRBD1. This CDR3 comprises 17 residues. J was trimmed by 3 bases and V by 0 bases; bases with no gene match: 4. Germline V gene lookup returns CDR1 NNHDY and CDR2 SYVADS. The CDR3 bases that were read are TGTGCCAGCAGTGATGCTGGGACAGGGGGGTACACCGGG. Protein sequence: CASSDAGTGGYTG. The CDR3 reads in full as CASSDAGTGGYTGQLYF.

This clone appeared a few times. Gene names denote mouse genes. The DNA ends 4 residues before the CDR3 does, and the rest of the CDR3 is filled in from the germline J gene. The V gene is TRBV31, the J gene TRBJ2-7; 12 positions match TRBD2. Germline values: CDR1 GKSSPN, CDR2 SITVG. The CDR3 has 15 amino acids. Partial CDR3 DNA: TGTGCCTGGAGTTTAACGGACTGGGGGGGGTAT. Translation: CAWSLTDWGGY. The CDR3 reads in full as CAWSLTDWGGYEQYF.

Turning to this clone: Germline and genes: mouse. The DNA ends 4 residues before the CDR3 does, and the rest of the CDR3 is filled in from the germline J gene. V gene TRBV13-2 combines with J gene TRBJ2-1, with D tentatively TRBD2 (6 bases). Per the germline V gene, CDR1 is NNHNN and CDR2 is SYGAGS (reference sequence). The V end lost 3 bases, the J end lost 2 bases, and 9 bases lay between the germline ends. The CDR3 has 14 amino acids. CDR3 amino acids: CASGGRGDYAEQFF. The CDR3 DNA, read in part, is TGTGCCAGCGGTGGCCGGGGGGACTATGCT.

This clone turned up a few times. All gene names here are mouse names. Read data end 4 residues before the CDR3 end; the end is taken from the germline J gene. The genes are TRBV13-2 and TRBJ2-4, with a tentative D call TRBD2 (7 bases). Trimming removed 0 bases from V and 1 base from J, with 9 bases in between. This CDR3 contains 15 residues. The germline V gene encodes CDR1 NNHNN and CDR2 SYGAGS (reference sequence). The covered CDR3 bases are TGTGCCAGCGGTGATGCCGGGGGGCGTCAAAAC. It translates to CASGDAGGRQN. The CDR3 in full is CASGDAGGRQNTLYF.

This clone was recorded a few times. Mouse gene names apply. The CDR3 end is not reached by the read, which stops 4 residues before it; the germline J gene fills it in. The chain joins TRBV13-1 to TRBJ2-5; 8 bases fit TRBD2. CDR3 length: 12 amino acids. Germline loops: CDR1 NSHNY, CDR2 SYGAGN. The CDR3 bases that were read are TGTGCCAGCATGGACTGGGAAGAC. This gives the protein CASMDWED. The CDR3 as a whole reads CASMDWEDTQYF.

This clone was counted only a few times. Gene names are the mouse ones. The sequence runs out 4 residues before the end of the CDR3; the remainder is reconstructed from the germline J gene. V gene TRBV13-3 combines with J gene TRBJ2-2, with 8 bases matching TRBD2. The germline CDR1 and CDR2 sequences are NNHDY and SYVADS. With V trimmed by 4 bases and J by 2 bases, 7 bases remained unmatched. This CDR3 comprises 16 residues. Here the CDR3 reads CASSRRGGGNTGQLYF. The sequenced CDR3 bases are TGTGCCAGCAGTAGAAGGGGGGGCGGTAACACCGGG.

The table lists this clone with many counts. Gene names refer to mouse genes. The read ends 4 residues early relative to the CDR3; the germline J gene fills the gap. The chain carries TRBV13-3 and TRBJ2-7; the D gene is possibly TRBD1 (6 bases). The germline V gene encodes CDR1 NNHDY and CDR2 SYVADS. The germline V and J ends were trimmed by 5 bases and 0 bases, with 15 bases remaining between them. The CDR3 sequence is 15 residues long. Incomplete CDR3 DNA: TGTGCCAGCAGACTCTTCACAGGGAGCTCCTAT. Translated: CASRLFTGSSY. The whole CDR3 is CASRLFTGSSYEQYF.

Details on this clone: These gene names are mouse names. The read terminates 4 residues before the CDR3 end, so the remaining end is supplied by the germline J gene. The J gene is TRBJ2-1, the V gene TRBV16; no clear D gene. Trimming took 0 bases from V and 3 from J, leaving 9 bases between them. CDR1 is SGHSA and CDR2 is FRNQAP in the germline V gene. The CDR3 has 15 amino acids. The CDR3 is CASSLDKGSYAEQFF. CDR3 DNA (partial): TGTGCAAGCAGCTTAGATAAGGGTTCCTATGCT.

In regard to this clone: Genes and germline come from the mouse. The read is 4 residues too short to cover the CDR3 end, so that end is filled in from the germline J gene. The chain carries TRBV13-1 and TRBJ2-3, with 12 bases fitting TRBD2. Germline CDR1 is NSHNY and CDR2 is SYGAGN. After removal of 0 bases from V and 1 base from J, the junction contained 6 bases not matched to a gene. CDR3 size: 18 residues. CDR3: CASSDDGTGGPGAETLYF. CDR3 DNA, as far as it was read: TGTGCCAGCAGTGATGATGGGACTGGGGGGCCCGGTGCAGAA.

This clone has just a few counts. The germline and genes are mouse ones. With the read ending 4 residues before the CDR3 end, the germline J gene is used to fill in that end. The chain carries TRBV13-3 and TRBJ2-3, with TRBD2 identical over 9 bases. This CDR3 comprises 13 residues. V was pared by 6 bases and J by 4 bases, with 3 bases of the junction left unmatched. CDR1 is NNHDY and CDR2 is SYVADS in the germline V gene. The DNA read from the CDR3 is TGTGCCAGCATTGGGGGGGCTACAGAA. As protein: CASIGGATE. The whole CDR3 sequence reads CASIGGATETLYF.

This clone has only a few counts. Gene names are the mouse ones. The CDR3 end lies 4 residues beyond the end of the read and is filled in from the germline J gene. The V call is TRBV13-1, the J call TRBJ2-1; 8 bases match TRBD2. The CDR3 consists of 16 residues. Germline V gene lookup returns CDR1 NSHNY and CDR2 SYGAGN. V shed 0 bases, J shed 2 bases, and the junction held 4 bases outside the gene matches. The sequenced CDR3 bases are TGTGCCAGCAGTGATGCTGGGGGGAGGGACTATGCT. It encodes CASSDAGGRDYA. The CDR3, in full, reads CASSDAGGRDYAEQFF.